The present entry profiles one T cell receptor beta chain with its context. Its matching antigen is unknown. These data originate in a study of T cell repertoires in cytomegalovirus infection. For the study at large: CMV epitopes used comprised recently identified HLA-C-restricted ones and well-studied HLA-B-restricted ones. Matching HLA type and CMV infection were both indicated by public TCR beta signatures.

Study-level results: Carriage of CMV together with the relevant HLA was identifiable through cumulative public TCR beta family frequency. CMV-specific TCR beta clonotypes restricted by HLA-C were the ones dominating the ex vivo response.

Germline V gene data show CDR1 as SGHTA and CDR2 as FQGNSA. The CDR3 is made up of 16 amino acids. V shed 5 bases and J shed 0 bases, with 16 bases lying between them. TCRdb passed the reads through MiXCR, listing each CDR3 protein once. The table shows fewer than 1,000,000 distinct CDR3 sequences, with 30% to 40% occurring only once. This chain uses TRBV7-2 with TRBJ1-2; D is undetermined. The sequenced sample was cultured CD8+ T cells from PBMCs, obtained from culture after CMV antigen stimulation. This receptor was obtained from a human donor in good health (CMV status not recorded). Some clones in this sample may be carry-over from other donors' samples. The CDR3 DNA reads TGTGCCAGCAGCCCCCTTAGTGACGTCGCTAACTATGGCTACACCTTC. Protein sequence: CASSPLSDVANYGYTF.